The clone carrying this TCR beta chain has more than one count but fewer than ten. What it binds is not known. The data stem from a study of cytomegalovirus exposure and HLA in healthy donors. Turning to the study itself: An analysis done earlier identified approximately 120 million unique TCR beta sequences from about 179 million T cells.

Study results and caveats: Researchers catalogued roughly 150 TCR beta chains as cytomegalovirus-associated. Later analysis found that TCR beta chains associated with HLA were more clonally expanded than other, equally common chains.

This CDR3 contains 12 residues. V shed 4 bases and J shed 8 bases, with 11 bases lying between them. From germline, CDR1 is LGHNA and CDR2 YSLEER. PCR involved 60 Vbeta and 13 Jbeta primers. Method: immunoSEQ multiplex PCR; TCRdb's copy keeps in-frame clones and lacks some. The sample has over 110,000 clones, around 73% seen once. The source is a female donor in good health and CMV-seronegative. Sample: PBMCs. V is TRBV4-3 and J is TRBJ1-1, with a weak D call TRBD1 (6 bases). In nucleotides, the CDR3 is TGCGCCAGCAGCCGAGGGGGGGGAGAAGCTTTCTTT. Amino acid sequence: CASSRGGGEAFF.